This entry lists 24 T cell receptor beta chains sequenced from one sample in a study of T-cell reconstitution after alpha-beta-depleted transplantation in children. Library preparation (for TCRbeta) was performed with unique molecular identifiers. One entry per CDR3 protein, called by TCRdb with MiXCR from the PCR reads. The table has a few hundred thousand distinct CDR3 sequences, roughly an eighth seen once. The material was PBMCs from the stem cell graft donor, obtained from the stem cell graft. Receptor source: a human donor who donated a stem cell graft to a child with combined immunodeficiency.

The chain carries TRBV7-8 and TRBJ2-1, with D possibly TRBD2 on 5 matching bases. The germline V gene encodes CDR1 SGHVS and CDR2 FQNEAQ. This CDR3 region has 13 residues. V was shortened by 7 bases and J by 2 bases, with 9 bases between the two germline ends. For the CDR3, the DNA is TGTGCCAGCACCCTCGGGACCTACAATGAGCAGTTCTTC. Amino acid sequence: CASTLGTYNEQFF. Drawing the rest from reference TRBV7-8 and TRBJ2-1, the complete variable domain is GAGVSQSPRYKVAKRGQDVALRCDPISGHVSLFWYQQALGQGPEFLTYFQNEAQLDKSGLPSDRFFAERPEGSVSTLKIQRTQQEDSAVYLCASTLGTYNEQFFGPGTRLTVL.

In its sample, this clonotype was seen many times. The chain links TRBV29-1 to TRBJ1-2; 9 bases align to TRBD1. The CDR3 contains 13 residues. The V and J ends lost 2 bases and 4 bases, in that order; junction bases with no gene match: 2. Looked up from germline, CDR1 is SQVTM and CDR2 is ANQGSEA. This CDR3 is CSVETGGAYGYTF. DNA of the CDR3: TGCAGCGTTGAAACAGGGGGCGCCTATGGCTACACCTTC.

In its sample, this clonotype was seen a few times. This chain connects TRBV7-8 to TRBJ2-1; TRBD2 aligns across 11 bases. Germline assignment: CDR1 SGHVS and CDR2 FQNEAQ. This CDR3 has 17 residues. The V and J ends lost 0 bases and 4 bases, in that order; junction bases with no gene match: 5. CDR3 protein: CASSLASGGAWYNEQFF. The CDR3 nucleotides are TGTGCCAGCAGCTTAGCTAGCGGGGGGGCCTGGTACAATGAGCAGTTCTTC. The whole variable domain, remainder taken from reference TRBV7-8 and TRBJ2-1, is GAGVSQSPRYKVAKRGQDVALRCDPISGHVSLFWYQQALGQGPEFLTYFQNEAQLDKSGLPSDRFFAERPEGSVSTLKIQRTQQEDSAVYLCASSLASGGAWYNEQFFGPGTRLTVL.

This clonotype was detected many times. J is TRBJ2-5 and V is TRBV12-3 or TRBV12-4; D might be TRBD1 (6 bases). The CDR3 sequence is 13 residues long. Trimming pared 6 bases from V and 1 base from J, leaving 9 bases between. CDR3 residues: CASRADSQETQYF. CDR3 sequence (DNA): TGTGCCAGCAGGGCGGACAGCCAAGAGACCCAGTACTTC.

The rearrangement uses TRBV3-1 and TRBJ2-3; D is ambiguous. In germline, CDR1 is LGHDT, CDR2 YNNKEL (reference sequence). This CDR3 spans 16 amino acids. V was shortened by 1 base and J by 3 bases, with 14 bases between the two germline ends. The CDR3 DNA follows: TGTGCCAGCAGCCAAGCGGCGCTTCAGAGAACAGATACGCAGTATTTT. It is translated as CASSQAALQRTDTQYF.

This clonotype was seen a few times. This chain uses TRBV27 with TRBJ2-2, with D possibly being TRBD1 (5 bases). The germline V and J ends were trimmed by 4 bases and 2 bases, with 11 bases remaining between them. The CDR3 has 15 amino acids. Germline values: CDR1 MNHEY, CDR2 SMNVEV (reference sequence). CDR3 in DNA: TGTGCCAGCAGTTCGTCCAGGGATAACACCGGGGAGCTGTTTTTT. It specifies CASSSSRDNTGELFF.

V and J are TRBV5-5 and TRBJ1-1; perhaps TRBD1 as D (6 bases). CDR3 length: 13 residues. CDR1 and CDR2 from the germline V gene are SGHKS and YYEKEE (reference sequence). V lost 9 bases to trimming and J lost 2 bases, with 14 bases between them. CDR3 in DNA: TGTGCCACCCGCAGGGGTACCAACACTGAAGCTTTCTTT. Amino acid sequence: CATRRGTNTEAFF. Complete variable domain (other parts from reference TRBV5-5 and TRBJ1-1): DAGVTQSPTHLIKTRGQQVTLRCSPISGHKSVSWYQQVLGQGPQFIFQYYEKEERGRGNFPDRFSARQFPNYSSELNVNALLLGDSALYLCATRRGTNTEAFFGQGTRLTVV.

This clonotype was observed a handful of times. The chain links TRBV28 to TRBJ2-3; maybe TRBD2 (5 bases). Per germline, CDR1 MDHEN and CDR2 SYDVKM. V was pared by 7 bases and J by 4 bases, with 9 bases between. This CDR3 has 12 residues. The CDR3 loop is CASTEDPDTQYF. CDR3 sequence (DNA): TGTGCCAGCACGGAGGACCCAGATACGCAGTATTTT.

The chain recombines TRBV11-2 with TRBJ2-1; 12 bases align to TRBD1. Germline loops: CDR1 SGHAT, CDR2 FQNNGV. Unmatched junction bases numbered 9, after V lost 5 bases and J lost 7 bases. This CDR3 is built from 16 residues. CDR3 DNA: TGTGCCAGCAGCGCCCGGATGGGACAGGGGGCGAATGAGCAGTTCTTC. It codes for CASSARMGQGANEQFF. Full variable domain (outside the CDR3, taken from reference TRBV11-2 and TRBJ2-1): EAGVAQSPRYKIIEKRQSVAFWCNPISGHATLYWYQQILGQGPKLLIQFQNNGVVDDSQLPKDRFSAERLKGVDSTLKIQPAKLEDSAVYLCASSARMGQGANEQFFGPGTRLTVL.

This clonotype was found once. The V call is TRBV7-9, the J call TRBJ2-7, with D perhaps matching TRBD1 (6 bases). Germline lookup yields CDR1 SEHNR and CDR2 FQNEAQ (reference sequence). Trimming stripped 4 bases from V and 8 bases from J, with 18 bases between. The CDR3 has 14 amino acids. In DNA form, the CDR3 reads TGTGCCAGCAGCTCGGGCCGGGGCTGGGGGCAGCAGTACTTC. This codes for CASSSGRGWGQQYF.

On this clonotype itself: In this CDR3 the conserved last residue, phenylalanine or tryptophan, is missing, so a read error is likely. The chain couples TRBV29-1 to TRBJ2-7; D is undetermined. Germline loops: CDR1 SQVTM, CDR2 ANQGSEA. V lost 6 bases, J lost 5 bases, and 14 bases lay in between. This CDR3 has 12 amino acids. The CDR3 sequence: CSVRTPSHEQYS. As DNA, the CDR3 is TGCAGCGTCCGTACACCGTCCCACGAGCAGTACTCC.

This clonotype was seen ten or more times. V gene TRBV5-1 combines with J gene TRBJ2-7, with D perhaps given as TRBD1 or TRBD2 (5 bases each). Trimming stripped 1 base from V and 6 bases from J, with 14 bases between. The CDR3 has 14 residues. Looked up from germline, CDR1 is SGHRS and CDR2 is YFSETQ. The CDR3 reads CASSLSSGTSEQYF. DNA of the CDR3: TGCGCCAGCAGCTTGAGCTCCGGGACCTCCGAGCAGTACTTC.

This clonotype was seen only once. This chain links TRBV7-9 with TRBJ1-4; D perhaps matches TRBD1 (6 bases). V dropped 7 bases and J dropped 8 bases, with 23 bases sitting between them. The V gene's germline CDR1 is SEHNR and CDR2 FQNEAQ (reference sequence). This CDR3 region has 16 residues. DNA of the CDR3: TGTGCCAGCACCGGTTCAACTTCCCGGAGGGGGGAAAAACTGTTTTTT. As protein: CASTGSTSRRGEKLFF.

This chain uses TRBV18 with TRBJ2-7; D gene unclear. This CDR3 comprises 12 residues. Deletions cut 3 bases from V and 12 bases from J, with 15 bases between. CDR1 and CDR2 (germline): KGHSH, LQKENI. In DNA form, the CDR3 reads TGTGCCAGCTCACCTGACTTATCGAGGAGGTACTTC. Protein: CASSPDLSRRYF. The variable domain in full, completed from reference TRBV18 and TRBJ2-7, reads NAGVMQNPRHLVRRRGQEARLRCSPMKGHSHVYWYRQLPEEGLKFMVYLQKENIIDESGMPKERFSAEFPKEGPSILRIQQVVRGDSAAYFCASSPDLSRRYFGPGTRLTVT.

This clonotype appeared a few times. The chain couples TRBV6-1 to TRBJ1-2; D gene unclear. The CDR3 contains 13 residues. CDR1 and CDR2 from the germline V gene are MNHNS and SASEGT. V lost 6 bases and J 3 bases, leaving 11 bases between the germline ends. The CDR3 here is CASRNPNDYGYTF. DNA for the CDR3: TGTGCCAGCAGGAACCCCAATGACTATGGCTACACCTTC.

The sample holds many counts of this clonotype. The chain is built from TRBV27 and TRBJ2-7, with TRBD1 matching 7 bases. This CDR3 contains 15 residues. Germline trimming cut 8 bases from V and 5 bases from J; bases unmatched to any gene: 15. In germline, CDR1 is MNHEY, CDR2 SMNVEV (reference sequence). The CDR3 protein is CASGRSPGTDHEQYF. CDR3 bases: TGTGCCAGCGGGAGAAGCCCTGGGACAGACCACGAGCAGTACTTC.

The chain joins TRBV27 to TRBJ1-2, with 9 bases that match TRBD1. J lost 0 bases, V lost 5 bases, and 4 bases had no gene match. The germline gives CDR1 MNHEY, CDR2 SMNVEV (reference sequence). The CDR3 sequence is 15 residues long. The CDR3 here is CASSPGQGPNYGYTF. The CDR3 bases are TGTGCCAGCAGTCCTGGACAGGGGCCTAACTATGGCTACACCTTC.

CDR3 region: CASSSTSGGGAHPGTDTQYF. In nucleotides, the CDR3 is TGTGCCAGCAGCTCGACTAGCGGGGGGGGCGCTCATCCGGGAACAGATACGCAGTATTTT. The V call is TRBV11-1, the J call TRBJ2-3, with 14 bases lining up with TRBD2. CDR1 is SGHAT, CDR2 FQDESV, per germline (reference sequence). This CDR3 is 20 amino acids long. V lost 4 bases and J lost 3; bases outside the gene matches: 15.

This clonotype was seen only a few times. This sequence joins TRBV24-1 and TRBJ2-3; D unclear. The CDR3 runs to 16 residues. Germline V gene data show CDR1 as KGHDR and CDR2 as SFDVKD. V was pared by 4 bases and J by 2 bases, with 15 bases between. The CDR3, as DNA: TGTGCCACCAGTGACCAAGGCGGCAGAACCACAGATACGCAGTATTTT. This sequence encodes CATSDQGGRTTDTQYF.

This clonotype appeared a few times. The genes are TRBV12-3 or TRBV12-4 and TRBJ2-7; D is possibly TRBD1 or TRBD2 (7 bases each). The CDR3 contains 14 residues. V was shortened by 6 bases and J by 3 bases, with 15 bases between the two germline ends. The CDR3 loop is CASSRDREGYEQYF. Written as DNA, the CDR3 is TGTGCCAGCAGCCGCGACAGGGAGGGCTACGAGCAGTACTTC.

This clonotype appeared a few times. The CDR3 reads CASSLRGVTDTQYF. In DNA, the CDR3 is TGTGCCAGCAGCTTGAGGGGGGTCACAGATACGCAGTATTTT. This rearrangement joins TRBV5-6 to TRBJ2-3; D assignment may be TRBD1 or TRBD2 (6 bases each). The germline V and J ends were trimmed by 1 base and 2 bases, with 8 bases remaining between them. CDR1 SGHDT and CDR2 YYEEEE come from the germline V gene. This CDR3 region has 14 residues.

This clonotype turned up a few times. The genes are TRBV20-1 and TRBJ2-1; D uncertain. Germline CDR1 and CDR2: DFQATT and SNEGSKA (reference sequence). Trimming cost V 7 bases and J 3 bases, with 19 bases left between them. This CDR3 is built from 15 residues. In DNA, the CDR3 is TGCAGTGTTAGGGTCCTAGTACAACTCTACAATGAGCAGTTCTTC. Translating it yields CSVRVLVQLYNEQFF.

The chain joins TRBV28 to TRBJ2-7; no definite D call. This CDR3 has 13 residues. Germline loops: CDR1 MDHEN, CDR2 SYDVKM. V lost 5 bases, J lost 5 bases, and 13 bases lay in between. In DNA form, the CDR3 reads TGTGCCAGCAGTCCGCCGCCAGGCGACGAGCAGTACTTC. It translates to CASSPPPGDEQYF. Supplemented by reference TRBV28 and TRBJ2-7, the full variable domain reads DVKVTQSSRYLVKRTGEKVFLECVQDMDHENMFWYRQDPGLGLRLIYFSYDVKMKEKGDIPEGYSVSREKKERFSLILESASTNQTSMYLCASSPPPGDEQYFGPGTRLTVT.

There are many counts of this clonotype. The rearrangement uses TRBV12-3 or TRBV12-4 and TRBJ2-7, with a weak D call TRBD1 (6 bases). This CDR3 is built from 15 residues. With 5 bases removed from V and 3 bases from J, the gap between germline ends came to 17 bases. The CDR3 region is CASSGTGTPDYEQYF. In DNA, the CDR3 is TGTGCCAGCAGTGGGACCGGGACACCTGACTACGAGCAGTACTTC.